This T cell receptor beta chain was found in a study of post-analysis software for immune sequencing data. Whole-study context: Progressive-relapsing, secondary progressive and relapsing-remitting multiple sclerosis were among the disease courses included.

TCR beta libraries were prepared from cDNA with unique molecular identifiers. The T cell input of roughly 1 to 11 million gave roughly 460,000 cDNA molecules. Via MiXCR, TCRdb re-called the PCR reads, giving one row per CDR3 protein. The data show roughly 600,000 distinct CDR3 sequences, with 44% seen just once and around 1.7% held by the top ten. For this clonotype: Antigen specificity is unknown. A junction end diverges from the germline sequence, so it may reflect a read error.

Germline CDR1 and CDR2: SGHDT and YYEEEE. The CDR3 has 16 residues. General study results and limits: Multiple sclerosis patients showed significantly lower normalized Chao1 diversity than controls did. Included in a set of roughly 5 TRBV segments more frequent in patients than controls were TRBV5-6, TRBV5-1 and TRBV20-1.

Sequencing input: blood. The receptor comes from a girl aged 10 to 17 with multiple sclerosis. The J gene is TRBJ2-5, the V gene TRBV5-6; 10 bases map to TRBD1. CDR3 sequence reads: CASSPTGQGISETQYF. The CDR3 DNA sequence: TGTGCTAGCAGCCCCACGGGACAGGGGATTTCGGAGACCCAGTACTTC.